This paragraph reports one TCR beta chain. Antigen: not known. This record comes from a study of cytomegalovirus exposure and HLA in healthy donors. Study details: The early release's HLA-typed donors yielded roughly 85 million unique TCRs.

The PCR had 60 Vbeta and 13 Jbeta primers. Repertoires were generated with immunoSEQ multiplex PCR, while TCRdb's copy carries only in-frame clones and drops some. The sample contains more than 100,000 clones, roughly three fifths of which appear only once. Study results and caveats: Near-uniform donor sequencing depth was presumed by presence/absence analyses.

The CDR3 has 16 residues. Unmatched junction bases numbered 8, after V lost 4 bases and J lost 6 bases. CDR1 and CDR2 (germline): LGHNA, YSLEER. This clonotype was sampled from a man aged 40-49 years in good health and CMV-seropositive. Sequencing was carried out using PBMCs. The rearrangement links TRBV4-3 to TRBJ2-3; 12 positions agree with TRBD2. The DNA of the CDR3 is TGCGCCAGCAGCCGCTCGACTAGCGGGAGAGCCGATACGCAGTATTTT. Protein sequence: CASSRSTSGRADTQYF.